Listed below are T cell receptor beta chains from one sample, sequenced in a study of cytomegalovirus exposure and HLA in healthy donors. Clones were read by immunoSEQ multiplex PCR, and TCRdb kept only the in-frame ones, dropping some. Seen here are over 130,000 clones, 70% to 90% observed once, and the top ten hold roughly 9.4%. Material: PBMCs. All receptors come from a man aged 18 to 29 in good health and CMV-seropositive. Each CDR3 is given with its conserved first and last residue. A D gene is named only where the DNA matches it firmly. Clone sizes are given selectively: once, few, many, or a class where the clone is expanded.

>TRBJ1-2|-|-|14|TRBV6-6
TGTGCCAGCACTACCACAGGGATTAGCTATGGCTACACCTTC
CASTTTGISYGYTF
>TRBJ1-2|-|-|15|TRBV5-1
TGCGCCAGCAGCTTGGGGGACTACCCTAACTATGGCTACACCTTC
CASSLGDYPNYGYTF
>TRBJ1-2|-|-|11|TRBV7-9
TGTGCCAGCACGGTGTCTGGTGGCTACACCTTC
CASTVSGGYTF
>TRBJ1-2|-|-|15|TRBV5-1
TGCGCCAGCAGCTTGGACCCGGGTTCGGACTATGGCTACACCTTC
CASSLDPGSDYGYTF
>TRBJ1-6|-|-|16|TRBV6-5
TGTGCCAGCAGTTACCGCCCCTCGGGGAAAAATTCACCCCTCCACTTT
CASSYRPSGKNSPLHF
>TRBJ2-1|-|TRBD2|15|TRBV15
TGTGCCACCAGCAGCGGGACTAGCGGGAACAATGAGCAGTTCTTC
CATSSGTSGNNEQFF
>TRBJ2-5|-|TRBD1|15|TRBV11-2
TGTGCCAGCAGTCTTAGAAGGGACAGGGATGGGACCCAGTACTTC
CASSLRRDRDGTQYF
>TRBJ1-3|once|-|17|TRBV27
TGTGCCAGCAGCCCACTTACAGGCACAGGCATGAGAAACACCATATATTTT
CASSPLTGTGMRNTIYF
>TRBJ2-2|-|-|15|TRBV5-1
TGCGCCAGCAGGGTCTTACACCTCTCCGCCGGGGAGCTGTTTTTT
CASRVLHLSAGELFF
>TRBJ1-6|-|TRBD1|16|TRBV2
TGTGCCAGCAGTGAACCCTGGACAGGGGTGAATTCACCCCTCCACTTT
CASSEPWTGVNSPLHF
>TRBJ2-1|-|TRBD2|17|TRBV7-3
TGTGCCAGCAGCTTAATGGCCGGGACTAGCGGGAACGATGAGCAGTTCTTC
CASSLMAGTSGNDEQFF